The T cell receptor (beta chain) described here comes from a study of molecular identifiers for immune sequencing clone quantification. This clonotype was detected ten times or more. Listed TCR primers, together with previously described methods, were used for the bulk TCR libraries. MiXCR was run by TCRdb on the PCR reads, yielding one entry per CDR3 protein. The sample holds just under 650,000 distinct CDR3 sequences, about 20% seen once. The specimen was naive CD8+ T cells from blood, with Jurkat cell RNA spiked in. Indicated subset: FACS-sorted CD8+CD4-CCR7+CD45RA+ naive T cells. This receptor was taken from a human donor in good health. Some libraries in this study had Jurkat cell RNA spiked in.

In nucleotides, the CDR3 is TGTGCCAGCAGCCATATAACAGGCCTTCGTGAAGCTTTCTTT. Amino acids: CASSHITGLREAFF. The chain is built from TRBV7-2 and TRBJ1-1, with a possible D match to TRBD1 (5 bases). V was clipped by 5 bases and J by 7 bases, with 17 bases between them. The germline gives CDR1 SGHTA, CDR2 FQGNSA. CDR3 length: 14 residues.